This T cell receptor beta chain was sequenced during a study of regulatory T cells in long-lasting Graves disease. Trimming took 1 base from V and 3 from J, leaving 13 bases between them. The germline CDR1 and CDR2 sequences are SGHTA and FQGNSA. The length of the CDR3 is 15 residues. HTBI primers from iRepertoire and Arm-PCR of CDR3 regions yielded the TCR beta libraries. TCRdb reprocessed the multiplex PCR reads via MiXCR and lists one record per CDR3 protein. The sample carries around 500,000 distinct CDR3 sequences, less than 25% recorded once. For this clonotype: Its antigen remains unidentified. Possible read error: a much larger clone is one base away.

General study results and limits: There was favoring of TRBV28, TRBJ1-2 and TRBJ2-5 in persistent disease.

Noted time point: persistent/refractory GD, antithyroid drugs over 5 years with positive TRAb. The authors made the TCR library using RNA they extracted from PBMCs. V gene TRBV7-2 combines with J gene TRBJ2-7, with D perhaps TRBD1 (5 bases). The material sequenced was peripheral blood mononuclear cells (PBMCs), taken when the disease was refractory, from a patient treated with antithyroid drugs. This receptor was taken from a female donor with Graves disease. The CDR3 reads CTSSLEAQGYYEQYF. CDR3 coding DNA: TGTACCAGCAGCTTAGAGGCCCAGGGTTACTACGAGCAGTACTTC.